The table lists the clone carrying this TCR beta chain with a count of one. One end of the junction varies from germline; a read error may be responsible. Different DNA sequences within this sample yield the same CDR3. These data originate in a study of blood T cell repertoires in COVID-19. On the study more broadly: Both acute and convalescent COVID-19 samples were obtained from the United States, Italy and Spain. PBMCs, B-cell-depleted T cells, or T cells provided the cDNA or gDNA that made up the material.

This CDR3 is 15 amino acids long. The germline gives CDR1 SSHAT, CDR2 FNYEAQ (reference sequence). This table comes from immunoSEQ multiplex PCR, and its TCRdb copy is limited to in-frame clones, with some not included. The sample carries about 57,000 clones, roughly 85% recorded once. The rearrangement joins TRBV7-7 to TRBJ2-7; 9 bases agree with TRBD2. The TCR sequence derives from a human donor in a cohort sampled during active COVID-19. The material sequenced was peripheral blood. CDR3 sequence (DNA): TGTGCTAGCAGCTTACGAGCGGGGGGTAACTACGAACAGTACTTC. Its translation is CASSLRAGGNYEQYF.